Listed here are 14 T cell receptor beta chains from one sample, sequenced in a study of cytomegalovirus exposure and HLA in healthy donors. 60 Vbeta and 13 Jbeta primers were used in PCR. Profiling relied on immunoSEQ multiplex PCR, and the TCRdb table lists in-frame clones only, not all of them. The sample includes 160,000 or so clones, approximately 80% of them seen just once. The source material was PBMCs. These receptor sequences come from a woman aged 45-65 years in good health and CMV-seronegative.

V and J are TRBV2 and TRBJ1-1, with 10 bases aligning to TRBD1. Germline trimming cut 7 bases from V and 6 bases from J; bases unmatched to any gene: 8. This CDR3 contains 14 residues. The germline V gene encodes CDR1 SNHLY and CDR2 FYNNEI. CDR3 residues: CASNRDRGVSEAFF. The DNA for the CDR3 is TGTGCCAGCAACAGGGACAGGGGTGTATCTGAAGCTTTCTTT.

V is TRBV7-2 and J is TRBJ1-1; D is unresolved. Trimming stripped 4 bases from V and 4 bases from J, with 7 bases between. CDR1 SGHTA and CDR2 FQGNSA come from the germline V gene. The CDR3 contains 12 residues. The CDR3 DNA follows: TGTGCCAGCAGCTCCCGGAGCACTGAAGCTTTCTTT. Translation gives CASSSRSTEAFF.

The rearrangement uses TRBV9 and TRBJ2-5; 16 bases match TRBD2. This CDR3 is built from 19 residues. Germline V gene data show CDR1 as SGDLS and CDR2 as YYNGEE. J was trimmed by 7 bases and V by 0 bases; bases with no gene match: 12. The CDR3 sequence: CASSVEGGLAGGHYSTQYF. As DNA, the CDR3 is TGTGCCAGCAGCGTAGAAGGGGGACTAGCGGGAGGGCACTACTCGACCCAGTACTTC.

The V call is TRBV5-1, the J call TRBJ1-1; D gene uncertain. Germline-derived CDR1 and CDR2 are SGHRS and YFSETQ. V lost 5 bases and J lost 4, with 9 bases in between. This CDR3 contains 12 residues. CDR3 region: CASRNGGTEAFF. CDR3 coding DNA: TGCGCCAGCAGGAACGGTGGCACTGAAGCTTTCTTT.

The V gene is TRBV5-6, the J gene TRBJ2-1; 7 bases agree with TRBD2. CDR1 and CDR2 (germline): SGHDT, YYEEEE. V gave up 4 bases and J gave up 7 bases; unmatched junction bases: 5. The CDR3 spans 13 residues. The CDR3 reads CASSSGTGNEQFF. Written as DNA, the CDR3 is TGTGCCAGCAGCAGCGGGACTGGTAATGAGCAGTTCTTC.

V is TRBV5-4 and J is TRBJ1-3; 9 nucleotides line up with TRBD1. CDR3 length: 17 residues. V lost 1 base, J lost 0 bases, and 5 bases stayed unmatched. The germline CDR1 and CDR2 sequences are SGHNT and YYREEE (reference sequence). The CDR3 region has the DNA TGTGCCAGCAGCTTGACAGGGGGCGGTAGCTCTGGAAACACCATATATTTT. Amino acid sequence: CASSLTGGGSSGNTIYF.

J is TRBJ1-1 and V is TRBV14; possibly TRBD1 for D (6 bases). V was shortened by 2 bases and J by 6 bases, with 10 bases between the two germline ends. This CDR3 has 13 residues. The V gene's germline CDR1 is SGHDN and CDR2 FVKESK. This CDR3 is CASSQSTGSEAFF. The CDR3 nucleotides are TGTGCCAGCAGCCAATCGACAGGTTCTGAAGCTTTCTTT.

The chain links TRBV6-6 to TRBJ1-2; 8 bases align to TRBD1. V trimming: 4 bases; J trimming: 0 bases; junction bases outside the gene matches: 4. CDR3 size: 15 residues. The germline V gene has CDR1 MNHNY and CDR2 SVGAGI (reference sequence). For the CDR3, the DNA is TGTGCCAGCAGTTCCCGACAGGGGACTAACTATGGCTACACCTTC. This translates into CASSSRQGTNYGYTF.

This clone was detected a few times. The chain combines TRBV6-1 with TRBJ1-4; D is unresolved. V lost 7 bases and J 7 bases, leaving 10 bases between the germline ends. Looked up from germline, CDR1 is MNHNS and CDR2 is SASEGT. This CDR3 has 12 residues. The CDR3 region has the DNA TGTGCCAGCACTGGTTCGGGTGAAAAACTGTTTTTT. Translation gives CASTGSGEKLFF.

The V call is TRBV11-2, the J call TRBJ2-1; 8 nucleotides agree with TRBD2. The germline gives CDR1 SGHAT, CDR2 FQNNGV. V shed 9 bases and J 6 bases; nucleotides not matched to a gene: 10. The CDR3 runs 14 residues. The chain's CDR3 is CASSAGLVLNEQFF. CDR3 bases: TGTGCCAGTTCCGCGGGACTAGTCCTCAATGAGCAGTTCTTC.

The chain recombines TRBV10-1 with TRBJ2-7, with D uncertain. The CDR3 runs to 11 residues. Germline CDR1 and CDR2: WNHNN and SYGVQD (reference sequence). Deletions cut 3 bases from V and 4 bases from J, with 4 bases between. The DNA of the CDR3 is TGCGCCAGCAGTGACAGTTACGAGCAGTACTTC. Residues: CASSDSYEQYF.

This clone was recorded only once. This rearrangement joins TRBV6-5 to TRBJ2-5; 8 bases fit TRBD2. Germline assignment: CDR1 MNHEY and CDR2 SVGAGI. V lost 6 bases and J lost 5; bases outside the gene matches: 11. The CDR3 loop spans 15 amino acids. CDR3 nucleotide sequence: TGTGCCAGCAGCCGAGCGGGGGACCCGGGGGAGACCCAGTACTTC. Translation: CASSRAGDPGETQYF.

The V gene is TRBV5-1, the J gene TRBJ2-5; a weak D match, TRBD1 (5 bases). The CDR3 totals 14 residues. CDR1 and CDR2 (germline): SGHRS, YFSETQ. Between the trimmed V and J ends, which lost 0 bases and 2 bases, there was a span of 8 bases. The CDR3 DNA reads as TGCGCCAGCAGCTTGGGTAGGGGACAAGAGACCCAGTACTTC. Translated, it gives CASSLGRGQETQYF.

A single count supports this clone. The chain has TRBV5-4 and TRBJ1-4; 9 nucleotides line up with TRBD1. CDR3 size: 14 residues. Trimming took 3 bases from V and 8 from J; bases not matched to a gene: 5. From germline, CDR1 is SGHNT and CDR2 YYREEE (reference sequence). As DNA, the CDR3 is TGTGCCAGCAGCTCGGGACAGGGTCGGGAAAAACTGTTTTTT. Translation gives CASSSGQGREKLFF.